This paragraph covers one T cell receptor beta chain sequence. The germline gives CDR1 MDHEN, CDR2 SYDVKM. The CDR3 has 15 amino acids. Trimming removed 5 bases from V and 1 base from J, with 15 bases in between. This entry belongs to a study of blood T cell repertoires in COVID-19. The authors' processing: Amplification of reference gene primers provided the estimated nucleated cell counts. The table came from immunoSEQ multiplex PCR; TCRdb's copy has only in-frame clones and leaves some out. V, J and clone size derive from that table, while D and trimming were established from the DNA sequence. The sample holds under 250,000 clones; approximately 88% are singletons and the top ten take around 3.2%.

The TCR comes from a woman aged 40 to 50 who had been exposed to COVID-19. The chain joins TRBV28 to TRBJ2-7; possibly TRBD1 for D (6 bases). The sequenced sample consisted of PBMCs or T cells enriched from blood (not recorded which). CDR3 protein: CASSPRGVGSYEQYF. The CDR3 nucleotides read TGTGCCAGCAGTCCCAGGGGAGTTGGGTCCTACGAGCAGTACTTC.